Below, 23 T cell receptor beta chains from the same sample are listed, as sequenced in a study of shared clonotypes between healthy human individuals. Sequenced by immunoSEQ multiplex PCR; TCRdb stores in-frame clones only, minus some. The repertoire has 980,000 or so clones, over 60% of them found once; the top ten carry 1.5%. The specimen sequenced was memory CD4+ T cells sorted from blood. Sample subset: CD45RA-negative fraction. All receptors come from a man aged 18 to 29 in good health.

The chain is built from TRBV11-2 and TRBJ2-2; D gene unclear. This CDR3 region has 15 residues. Germline V gene data show CDR1 as SGHAT and CDR2 as FQNNGV. The V end was cut by 4 bases, the J end by 0 bases, with 9 bases between. The CDR3 here is CASSYDGANTGELFF. In DNA, the CDR3 is TGTGCCAGCAGCTACGATGGGGCGAACACCGGGGAGCTGTTTTTT.

About this clone: Other DNA sequences in this specimen translate into the identical CDR3. The rearrangement uses TRBV19 and TRBJ2-5; 11 positions match TRBD1. This CDR3 contains 13 residues. Germline CDR1 and CDR2: LNHDA and SQIVND (reference sequence). J lost 5 bases, V lost 5 bases, and 1 base had no gene match. The CDR3 region has the DNA TGTGCCAGTAGTGGGACAGGGGGTGAGACCCAGTACTTC. It yields the protein CASSGTGGETQYF.

The J gene is TRBJ1-5, the V gene TRBV2, with D maybe TRBD1 (6 bases). Germline V gene sequence: CDR1 SNHLY, CDR2 FYNNEI. This CDR3 is built from 15 residues. Trimming stripped 3 bases from V and 4 bases from J, with 13 bases between. The CDR3 is CASSEIRGGNQPQHF. In DNA form, the CDR3 reads TGTGCCAGCAGTGAGATCAGGGGAGGGAATCAGCCCCAGCATTTT.

V usage is TRBV18 and J usage is TRBJ2-2; D is unclear. Germline V CDR1 and CDR2: KGHSH, LQKENI. V was shortened by 4 bases and J by 7 bases, with 13 bases between the two germline ends. The CDR3 totals 14 residues. The chain's CDR3 is CASSQGTFSGELFF. CDR3 in DNA: TGTGCCAGCTCACAGGGAACGTTTAGCGGGGAGCTGTTTTTT. Filled out from reference TRBV18 and TRBJ2-2, the complete variable domain reads NAGVMQNPRHLVRRRGQEARLRCSPMKGHSHVYWYRQLPEEGLKFMVYLQKENIIDESGMPKERFSAEFPKEGPSILRIQQVVRGDSAAYFCASSQGTFSGELFFGEGSRLTVL.

This clone was picked up a small number of times. This chain links TRBV2 with TRBJ2-3; tentatively, D is TRBD1 or TRBD2 (5 bases each). Germline V gene lookup returns CDR1 SNHLY and CDR2 FYNNEI. This CDR3 spans 13 amino acids. Trimming stripped 8 bases from V and 2 bases from J, with 11 bases between. This chain's CDR3 is CASLGRPTDTQYF. The CDR3, as DNA: TGTGCCAGCTTGGGACGCCCCACAGATACGCAGTATTTT.

The chain couples TRBV28 to TRBJ2-6; D remains ambiguous. This CDR3 comprises 15 residues. V gave up 7 bases and J gave up 4 bases, with 14 bases separating them. Germline V gene lookup returns CDR1 MDHEN and CDR2 SYDVKM. DNA of the CDR3: TGTGCCAGCACCCCCGCGTCTAGGGGGGCCAACGTCCTGACTTTC. This translates into CASTPASRGANVLTF.

This clone has more than one count but fewer than ten. The V and J genes are TRBV7-6 and TRBJ2-2; D is tentatively TRBD1 or TRBD2 (5 bases each). The CDR3 has 15 residues. The germline V gene encodes CDR1 SGHVS and CDR2 FNYEAQ. Trimming pared 4 bases from V and 6 bases from J, leaving 15 bases between. The DNA for the CDR3 is TGTGCCAGCAGCTCCGGGACCTACAAAGCCGGGGAGCTGTTTTTT. This encodes CASSSGTYKAGELFF.

This clone has only one observation. This chain joins TRBV12-5 and TRBJ1-3, with 7 bases aligning to TRBD1. The V and J ends lost 3 bases and 3 bases, in that order; junction bases with no gene match: 2. The CDR3 has 14 amino acids. From germline, CDR1 is LGHNT and CDR2 FRNRAP. CDR3 nucleotide sequence: TGTGCTAGTGGTTTTTCAGGGGGTGGAAACACCATATATTTT. This gives the protein CASGFSGGGNTIYF.

V and J are TRBV2 and TRBJ2-5, with D uncertain. V was cut by 7 bases and J by 2 bases, with 17 bases left in between. Germline loops: CDR1 SNHLY, CDR2 FYNNEI. The CDR3 covers 15 residues. The CDR3 DNA sequence: TGTGCCAGCATTTTTTTGGGCCCCCGACAAGAGACCCAGTACTTC. It codes for CASIFLGPRQETQYF.

The chain couples TRBV5-1 to TRBJ2-2; perhaps D is TRBD1 or TRBD2 (5 bases each). V lost 2 bases and J lost 5, with 10 bases in between. There are 14 residues in the CDR3. The germline V gene encodes CDR1 SGHRS and CDR2 YFSETQ. CDR3: CASSFEGLTGELFF. For the CDR3, the DNA is TGCGCCAGCAGCTTCGAGGGGTTGACCGGGGAGCTGTTTTTT.

The rearrangement links TRBV29-1 to TRBJ1-3; D uncertain. This CDR3 comprises 11 residues. V was shortened by 3 bases and J by 3 bases, with 3 bases between the two germline ends. Looked up from germline, CDR1 is SQVTM and CDR2 is ANQGSEA. DNA for the CDR3: TGCAGCGTTGACTTTGGAAACACCATATATTTT. Amino acids: CSVDFGNTIYF.

CDR3 in DNA: TGTGCCAGCAGCAAAGCGGGTGGTAATAATGAAAAACTGTTTTTT. Translated: CASSKAGGNNEKLFF. The chain is built from TRBV21-1 and TRBJ1-4. TRBV21-1 is a pseudogene. CDR3 length: 15 amino acids.

V is TRBV25-1 and J is TRBJ2-7; D is perhaps TRBD2 (6 bases). The germline V gene has CDR1 MGHDK and CDR2 SYGVNS. The V end lost 8 bases, the J end lost 3 bases, and 20 bases lay between the germline ends. The CDR3 is 15 amino acids. CDR3 DNA: TGTGCCAGCCGTCCGAGGGGCGGGAAAGGCTACGAGCAGTACTTC. It encodes CASRPRGGKGYEQYF.

V and J are TRBV6-5 and TRBJ1-6, with 7 bases that match TRBD1. The V and J ends lost 6 bases and 6 bases, in that order; junction bases with no gene match: 8. CDR1 and CDR2 from the germline V gene are MNHEY and SVGAGI. The CDR3 is made up of 15 amino acids. CDR3 amino acids: CASSLRQGGNSPLHF. The CDR3 DNA reads as TGTGCCAGCAGCCTACGACAGGGTGGTAATTCACCCCTCCACTTT.

The genes are TRBV6-5 and TRBJ1-1; perhaps TRBD1 as D (5 bases). V gave up 6 bases and J gave up 2 bases, with 13 bases separating them. The CDR3 has 14 residues. Looked up from germline, CDR1 is MNHEY and CDR2 is SVGAGI. The CDR3 DNA reads as TGTGCCAGCAGCCCCGGAACAGGAAACACTGAAGCTTTCTTT. It yields the protein CASSPGTGNTEAFF.

In this sample, this clone turned up a few times. The rearrangement joins TRBV2 to TRBJ1-6, with D unresolved. V lost 3 bases to trimming and J lost 14 bases, with 20 bases between them. The CDR3 is made up of 15 amino acids. Germline loops: CDR1 SNHLY, CDR2 FYNNEI. The CDR3 loop is CASSEFRTVTWALHF. CDR3 DNA: TGTGCCAGCAGTGAGTTCAGGACCGTTACGTGGGCCCTCCACTTT.

This chain links TRBV7-9 with TRBJ2-3; 9 bases are a match to TRBD2. The CDR3 has 13 amino acids. Looked up from germline, CDR1 is SEHNR and CDR2 is FQNEAQ (reference sequence). V trimming: 6 bases; J trimming: 5 bases; junction bases outside the gene matches: 3. CDR3: CASRIAGVDTQYF. The CDR3 DNA follows: TGTGCCAGCAGAATAGCGGGGGTAGATACGCAGTATTTT.

The V call is TRBV30, the J call TRBJ2-3; 9 bases agree with TRBD2. The CDR3 runs 12 residues. Trimming cost V 8 bases and J 6 bases; bases outside gene matches: 6. Germline V gene lookup returns CDR1 GTSNPN and CDR2 SVGIG (reference sequence). The CDR3 DNA reads TGTGCCCATACTAGCGGGCGGGATACGCAGTATTTT. As protein: CAHTSGRDTQYF.

The J gene is TRBJ2-1, the V gene TRBV7-2; D assignment may be TRBD1 or TRBD2 (5 bases each). V lost 2 bases, J lost 6 bases, and 14 bases lay in between. The germline gives CDR1 SGHTA, CDR2 FQGNSA. This CDR3 is 15 amino acids long. CDR3 DNA sequence: TGTGCCAGCAGCTTAAACTTGGGGACCACCAATGAGCAGTTCTTC. This codes for CASSLNLGTTNEQFF.

J is TRBJ1-6 and V is TRBV5-1; 8 positions match TRBD1. The CDR3 has 15 residues. Losses at the gene ends were 5 bases for V and 7 bases for J; bases not matched to a gene: 8. Germline-derived CDR1 and CDR2 are SGHRS and YFSETQ. The CDR3: CASSPGGGRNSPLHF. The CDR3, as DNA: TGCGCCAGCAGTCCAGGGGGCGGCAGGAATTCACCCCTCCACTTT.

The genes are TRBV6-6 and TRBJ2-7; D remains unclear. This CDR3 region has 12 residues. Looked up from germline, CDR1 is MNHNY and CDR2 is SVGAGI (reference sequence). The germline V and J ends were trimmed by 2 bases and 2 bases, with 4 bases remaining between them. The chain's CDR3 is CASSYAAYEQYF. The CDR3 nucleotides read TGTGCCAGCAGTTACGCGGCCTACGAGCAGTACTTC.

The chain couples TRBV9 to TRBJ1-2, with 8 bases identical to TRBD1. CDR1 and CDR2 from the germline V gene are SGDLS and YYNGEE. Trimming removed 3 bases from V and 4 bases from J; junction bases left unmatched: 11. The CDR3 has 16 amino acids. The CDR3 protein is CASSGGRDRRSYGYTF. The CDR3, as DNA: TGTGCCAGCAGCGGCGGCAGGGACAGGCGGAGCTATGGCTACACCTTC.

The chain couples TRBV5-1 to TRBJ1-2; D possibly corresponds to TRBD1 (5 bases). Germline loops: CDR1 SGHRS, CDR2 YFSETQ. Trimming removed 8 bases from V and 12 bases from J, with 17 bases in between. The length of the CDR3 is 11 residues. CDR3 residues: CASGDGLADTF. CDR3 nucleotides: TGCGCCAGTGGGGACGGATTAGCAGACACCTTC.